The clone carrying this TCR beta chain was recorded at least ten times. The data stem from a study of Graves' ophthalmopathy and Graves' hyperthyroidism. As the template, RNA transcripts were used to amplify TCR beta CDR3 regions. Following a first-round RT-PCR that used HTBI primers, a second-round multiplex PCR was carried out. TCRdb used MiXCR to reprocess the multiplex PCR reads, holding one entry per CDR3 protein. The data contain about 740,000 distinct CDR3 sequences, around 40% of them singletons. The V segment lost 4 bases and the J segment 6 bases; nucleotides outside the gene matches: 9. The length of the CDR3 is 16 residues. CDR1 and CDR2 from the germline V gene are KGHDR and SFDVKD.

The sequence was obtained from an adult man with Graves' ophthalmopathy. Sequencing was done on a sample of peripheral blood. The chain uses TRBV24-1 and TRBJ1-5; 9 bases agree with TRBD1. CDR3 sequence: CATSDPGTGFGQPQHF. CDR3 DNA sequence: TGTGCCACCAGTGACCCAGGGACAGGGTTCGGTCAGCCCCAGCATTTT.